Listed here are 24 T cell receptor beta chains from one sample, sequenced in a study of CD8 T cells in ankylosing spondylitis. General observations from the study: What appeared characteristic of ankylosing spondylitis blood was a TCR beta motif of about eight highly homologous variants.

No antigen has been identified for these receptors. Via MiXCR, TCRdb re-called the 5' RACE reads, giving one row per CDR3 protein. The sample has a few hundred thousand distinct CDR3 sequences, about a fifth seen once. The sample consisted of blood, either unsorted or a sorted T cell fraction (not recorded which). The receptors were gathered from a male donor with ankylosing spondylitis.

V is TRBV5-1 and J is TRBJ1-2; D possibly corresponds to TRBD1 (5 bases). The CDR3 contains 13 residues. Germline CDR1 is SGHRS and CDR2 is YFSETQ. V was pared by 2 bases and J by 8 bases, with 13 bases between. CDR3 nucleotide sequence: TGCGCCAGCAGCTTATCAGGGTCCTGGGGCTACACCTTC. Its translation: CASSLSGSWGYTF.

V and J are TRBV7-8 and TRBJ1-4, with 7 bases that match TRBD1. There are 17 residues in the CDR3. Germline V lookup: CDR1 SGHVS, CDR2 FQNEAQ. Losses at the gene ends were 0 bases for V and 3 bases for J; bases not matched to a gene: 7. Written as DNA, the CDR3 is TGTGCCAGCAGCTTAGCTAGATCCGGGACAGCTAATGAAAAACTGTTTTTT. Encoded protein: CASSLARSGTANEKLFF. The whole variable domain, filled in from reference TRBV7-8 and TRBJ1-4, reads GAGVSQSPRYKVAKRGQDVALRCDPISGHVSLFWYQQALGQGPEFLTYFQNEAQLDKSGLPSDRFFAERPEGSVSTLKIQRTQQEDSAVYLCASSLARSGTANEKLFFGSGTQLSVL.

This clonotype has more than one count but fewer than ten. The CDR3 is CASSLEESRDRQFF. The CDR3 nucleotides are TGCGCCAGCAGCTTGGAAGAAAGTCGGGACAGGCAGTTCTTC. The chain carries TRBV5-1 and TRBJ2-1; 7 positions match TRBD1. The V gene's germline CDR1 is SGHRS and CDR2 YFSETQ. V shed 0 bases, J shed 12 bases, and the junction held 9 bases outside the gene matches. This CDR3 comprises 14 residues.

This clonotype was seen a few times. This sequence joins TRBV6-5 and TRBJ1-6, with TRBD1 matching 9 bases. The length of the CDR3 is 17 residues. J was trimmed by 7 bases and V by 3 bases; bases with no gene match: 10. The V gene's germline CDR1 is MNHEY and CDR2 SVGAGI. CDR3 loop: CASSYARDRAYNSPLHF. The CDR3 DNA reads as TGTGCCAGCAGTTATGCCCGGGACAGGGCATACAATTCACCCCTCCACTTT.

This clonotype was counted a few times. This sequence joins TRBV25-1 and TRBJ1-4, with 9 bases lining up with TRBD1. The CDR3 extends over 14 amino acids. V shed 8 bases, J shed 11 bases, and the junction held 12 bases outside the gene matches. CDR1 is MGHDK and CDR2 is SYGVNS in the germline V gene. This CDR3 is CASGHDRGFDKLFF. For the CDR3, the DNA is TGTGCCAGCGGGCATGACAGGGGGTTTGACAAACTGTTTTTT.

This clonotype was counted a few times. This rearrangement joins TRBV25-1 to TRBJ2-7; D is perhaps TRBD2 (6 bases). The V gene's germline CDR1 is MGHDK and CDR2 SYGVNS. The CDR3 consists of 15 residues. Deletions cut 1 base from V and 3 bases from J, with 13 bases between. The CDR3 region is CASSESLGGIYEQYF. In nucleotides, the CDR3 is TGTGCCAGCAGTGAATCGTTAGGAGGGATCTACGAGCAGTACTTC.

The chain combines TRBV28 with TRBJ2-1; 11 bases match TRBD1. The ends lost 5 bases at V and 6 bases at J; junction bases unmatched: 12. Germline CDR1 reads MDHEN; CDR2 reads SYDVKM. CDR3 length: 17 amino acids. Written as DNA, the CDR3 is TGTGCCAGCAGTCCCCCCCCCGGGACAGGGGGTGTCAATGAGCAGTTCTTC. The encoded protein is CASSPPPGTGGVNEQFF.

The CDR3 bases are TGTGCCAGCAGTTACGGCGCAGATCCCTACGAGCAGTACTTC. As protein: CASSYGADPYEQYF. This chain links TRBV6-5 with TRBJ2-7; no reliable D call. The CDR3 is 14 residues long. Germline V gene sequence: CDR1 MNHEY, CDR2 SVGAGI. Trimming pared 2 bases from V and 2 bases from J, leaving 10 bases between.

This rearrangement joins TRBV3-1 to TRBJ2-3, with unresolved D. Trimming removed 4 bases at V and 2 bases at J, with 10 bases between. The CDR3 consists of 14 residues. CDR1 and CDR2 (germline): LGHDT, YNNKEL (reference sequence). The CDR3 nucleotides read TGTGCCAGCAGCCGCTGGAGTAACACAGATACGCAGTATTTT. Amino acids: CASSRWSNTDTQYF.

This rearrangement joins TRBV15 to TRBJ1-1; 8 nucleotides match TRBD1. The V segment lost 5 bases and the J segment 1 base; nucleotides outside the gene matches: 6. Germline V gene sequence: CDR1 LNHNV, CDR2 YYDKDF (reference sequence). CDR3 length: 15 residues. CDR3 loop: CATSRAGQANTEAFF. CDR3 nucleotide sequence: TGTGCCACCAGCCGGGCGGGACAGGCGAACACTGAAGCTTTCTTT.

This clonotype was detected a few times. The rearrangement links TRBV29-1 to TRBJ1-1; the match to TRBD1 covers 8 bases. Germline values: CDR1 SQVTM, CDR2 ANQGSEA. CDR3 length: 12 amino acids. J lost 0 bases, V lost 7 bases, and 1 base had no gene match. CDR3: CSGGQVNTEAFF. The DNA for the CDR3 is TGCAGCGGGGGACAGGTGAACACTGAAGCTTTCTTT.

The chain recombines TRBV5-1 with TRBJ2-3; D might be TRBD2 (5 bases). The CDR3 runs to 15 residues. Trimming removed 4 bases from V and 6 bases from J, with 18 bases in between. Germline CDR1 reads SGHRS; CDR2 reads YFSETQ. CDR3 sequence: CASSLERVGGDTQYF. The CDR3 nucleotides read TGCGCCAGCAGCCTTGAGCGAGTGGGCGGGGATACGCAGTATTTT.

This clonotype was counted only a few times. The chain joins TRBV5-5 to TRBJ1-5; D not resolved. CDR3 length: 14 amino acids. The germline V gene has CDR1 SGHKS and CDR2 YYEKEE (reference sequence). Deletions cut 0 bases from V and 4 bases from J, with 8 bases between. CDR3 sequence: CASSLAVRNQPQHF. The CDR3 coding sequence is TGTGCCAGCAGCTTGGCCGTCAGAAATCAGCCCCAGCATTTT.

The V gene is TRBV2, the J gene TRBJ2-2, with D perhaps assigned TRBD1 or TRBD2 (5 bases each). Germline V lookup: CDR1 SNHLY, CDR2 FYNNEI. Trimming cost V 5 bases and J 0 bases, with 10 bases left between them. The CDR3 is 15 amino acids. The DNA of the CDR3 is TGTGCCAGCAGTACCGGGACGCCGAACACCGGGGAGCTGTTTTTT. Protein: CASSTGTPNTGELFF.

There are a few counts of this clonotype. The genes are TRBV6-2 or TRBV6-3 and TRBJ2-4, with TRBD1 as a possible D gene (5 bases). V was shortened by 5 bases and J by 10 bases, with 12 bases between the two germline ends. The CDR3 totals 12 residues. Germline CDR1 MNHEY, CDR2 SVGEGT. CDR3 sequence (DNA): TGTGCCAGCAGTCCGCGGACAAAGATTCAGTACTTC. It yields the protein CASSPRTKIQYF.

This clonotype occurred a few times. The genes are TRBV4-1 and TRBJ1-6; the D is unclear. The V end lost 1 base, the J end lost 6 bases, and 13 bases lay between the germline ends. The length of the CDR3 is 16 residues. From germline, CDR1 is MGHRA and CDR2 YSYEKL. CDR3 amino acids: CASSQVNRALNSPLHF. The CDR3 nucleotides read TGCGCCAGCAGCCAAGTTAACCGGGCACTTAATTCACCCCTCCACTTT.

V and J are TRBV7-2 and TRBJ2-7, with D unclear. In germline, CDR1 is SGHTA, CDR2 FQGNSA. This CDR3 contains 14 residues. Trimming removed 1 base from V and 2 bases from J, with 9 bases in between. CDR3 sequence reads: CASSLGPVAYEQYF. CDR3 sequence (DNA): TGTGCCAGCAGCTTAGGCCCGGTAGCCTACGAGCAGTACTTC.

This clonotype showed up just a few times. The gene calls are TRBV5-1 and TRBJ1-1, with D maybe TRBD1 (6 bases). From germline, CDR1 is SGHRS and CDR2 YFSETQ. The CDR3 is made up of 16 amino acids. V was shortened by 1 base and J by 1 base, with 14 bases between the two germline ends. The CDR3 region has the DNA TGCGCCAGCAGCTTGTGGGGGGGCGAGAGGAACACTGAAGCTTTCTTT. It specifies CASSLWGGERNTEAFF.

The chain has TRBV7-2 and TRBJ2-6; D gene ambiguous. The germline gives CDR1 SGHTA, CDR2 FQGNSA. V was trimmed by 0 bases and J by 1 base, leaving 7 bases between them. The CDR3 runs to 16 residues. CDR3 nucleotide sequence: TGTGCCAGCAGCTTAGCGCTGGCGTCTGGGGCCAACGTCCTGACTTTC. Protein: CASSLALASGANVLTF.

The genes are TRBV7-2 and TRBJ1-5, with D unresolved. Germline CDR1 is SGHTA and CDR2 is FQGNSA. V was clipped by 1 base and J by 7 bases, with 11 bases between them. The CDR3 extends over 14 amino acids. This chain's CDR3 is CASSLVARGQPQHF. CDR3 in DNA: TGTGCCAGCAGCTTAGTGGCAAGAGGGCAGCCCCAGCATTTT. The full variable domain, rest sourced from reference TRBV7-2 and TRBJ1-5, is GAGVSQSPSNKVTEKGKDVELRCDPISGHTALYWYRQSLGQGLEFLIYFQGNSAPDKSGLPSDRFSAERTGGSVSTLTIQRTQQEDSAVYLCASSLVARGQPQHFGDGTRLSIL.

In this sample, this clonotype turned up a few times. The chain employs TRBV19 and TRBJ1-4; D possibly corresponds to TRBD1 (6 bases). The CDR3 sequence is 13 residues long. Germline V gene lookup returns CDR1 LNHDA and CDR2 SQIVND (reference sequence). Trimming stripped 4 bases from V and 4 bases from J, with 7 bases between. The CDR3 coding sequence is TGTGCCAGTAGTAGGACAGTTAATGAAAAACTGTTTTTT. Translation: CASSRTVNEKLFF.

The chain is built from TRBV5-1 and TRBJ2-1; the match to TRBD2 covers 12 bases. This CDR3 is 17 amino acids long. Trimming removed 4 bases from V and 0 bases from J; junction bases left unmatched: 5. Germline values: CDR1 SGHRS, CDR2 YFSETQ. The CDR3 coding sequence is TGCGCCAGCAGCCCGACTAGCGGGGGAAGCTCCTACAATGAGCAGTTCTTC. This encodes CASSPTSGGSSYNEQFF.

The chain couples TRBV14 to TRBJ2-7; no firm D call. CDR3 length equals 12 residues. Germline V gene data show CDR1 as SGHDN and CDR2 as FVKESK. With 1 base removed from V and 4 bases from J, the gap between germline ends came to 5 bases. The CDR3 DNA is TGTGCCAGCAGCCAAGGGCGTTACGAGCAGTACTTC. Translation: CASSQGRYEQYF. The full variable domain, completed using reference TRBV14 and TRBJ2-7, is EAGVTQFPSHSVIEKGQTVTLRCDPISGHDNLYWYRRVMGKEIKFLLHFVKESKQDESGMPNNRFLAERTGGTYSTLKVQPAELEDSGVYFCASSQGRYEQYFGPGTRLTVT.

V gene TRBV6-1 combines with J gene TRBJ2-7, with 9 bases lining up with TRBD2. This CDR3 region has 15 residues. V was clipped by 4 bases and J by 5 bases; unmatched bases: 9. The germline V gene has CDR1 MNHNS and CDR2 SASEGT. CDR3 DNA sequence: TGTGCCAGCAGTGCCGGCGGGAGGGCCCGGAACGAGCAGTACTTC. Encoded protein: CASSAGGRARNEQYF.